This T cell receptor beta chain is from a study of cytomegalovirus exposure and HLA in healthy donors. The study, taken as a whole, reports: Within the 95 to 150 validation repertoires, first-cohort TCR clusters tended to co-occur, according to a later analysis. Specificity for CMV antigens was confirmed in vitro for three of the CMV-associated chains.

J was trimmed by 3 bases and V by 5 bases; bases with no gene match: 10. Per the germline V gene, CDR1 is SGHTA and CDR2 is FQGNSA. The CDR3 has 16 residues. Regarding this clone: Its cognate antigen is unknown.

TCRdb keeps only in-frame clones here, not all; method: immunoSEQ multiplex PCR. The table has 200,000 to 250,000 clones, more than 75% seen once. Sequencing used PBMCs. The receptor's source is a man aged 18-30 years in good health and CMV-seronegative. The chain carries TRBV7-2 and TRBJ2-3; 8 positions agree with TRBD2. CDR3 residues: CASSRTIAGLTDTQYF. DNA of the CDR3: TGTGCCAGCAGCAGGACAATAGCGGGATTAACAGATACGCAGTATTTT.